The 7 T cell receptor beta chains below all came from one sample that was sequenced in a study of siplizumab effects on memory and regulatory T cells. The table came from immunoSEQ multiplex PCR; TCRdb's copy has only in-frame clones and leaves some out. The data hold tens of thousands of clones, with more than 95% observed a single time. The sequenced material came from naive CD4+ T cells sorted from blood. The source is a human donor in good health.

The chain uses TRBV5-4 and TRBJ1-6; D not certain. Germline V gives CDR1 SGHNT, CDR2 YYREEE (reference sequence). V was shortened by 1 base and J by 7 bases, with 9 bases between the two germline ends. The length of the CDR3 is 14 residues. CDR3 in amino acids: CASSLFKENSPLHF. In DNA, the CDR3 is TGTGCCAGCAGCTTGTTTAAGGAGAATTCACCCCTCCACTTT.

This clone was recorded once. The chain has TRBV5-4 and TRBJ1-2; 7 bases are shared with TRBD1. Germline CDR1 reads SGHNT; CDR2 reads YYREEE (reference sequence). After removal of 4 bases from V and 0 bases from J, the junction contained 3 bases not matched to a gene. CDR3 length: 14 residues. The DNA for the CDR3 is TGTGCCAGCAGCCGGACAGGATCTAACTATGGCTACACCTTC. It specifies CASSRTGSNYGYTF.

For the CDR3, the DNA is TGTGCCAGCAGCTCCGGACTAGCTGGCTACGAGCAGTACTTC. This sequence encodes CASSSGLAGYEQYF. The genes are TRBV5-4 and TRBJ2-7; 8 bases map to TRBD2. J was trimmed by 3 bases and V by 3 bases; bases with no gene match: 5. In germline, CDR1 is SGHNT, CDR2 YYREEE (reference sequence). The CDR3 length is 14 residues.

The chain couples TRBV6-1 to TRBJ2-3; D may correspond to TRBD1 or TRBD2 (5 bases each). CDR1 is MNHNS and CDR2 is SASEGT in the germline V gene. The CDR3 extends over 13 amino acids. V was shortened by 4 bases and J by 3 bases, with 8 bases between the two germline ends. CDR3 coding DNA: TGTGCCAGCAGTGTTGGGGGTACAGATACGCAGTATTTT. It yields the protein CASSVGGTDTQYF.

The chain joins TRBV9 to TRBJ2-7; D remains ambiguous. With 4 bases removed from V and 6 bases from J, the gap between germline ends came to 17 bases. CDR1 and CDR2 from the germline V gene are SGDLS and YYNGEE. CDR3 length equals 14 residues. DNA of the CDR3: TGTGCCAGCAGCCCCCCATCAGTAGAAAGCGAGCAGTACTTC. Translation: CASSPPSVESEQYF.

The chain employs TRBV7-2 and TRBJ2-7; 8 bases are shared with TRBD2. Trimming removed 7 bases from V and 2 bases from J; junction bases left unmatched: 10. Germline values: CDR1 SGHTA, CDR2 FQGNSA. This CDR3 region has 15 residues. CDR3 sequence: CASTWMIGGAYEQYF. DNA for the CDR3: TGTGCCAGCACCTGGATGATCGGGGGGGCCTACGAGCAGTACTTC.

The chain links TRBV6-6 to TRBJ2-1; the match to TRBD2 covers 8 bases. CDR3 size: 15 residues. After removal of 4 bases from V and 3 bases from J, the junction contained 5 bases not matched to a gene. CDR1 MNHNY and CDR2 SVGAGI come from the germline V gene (reference sequence). The CDR3 bases are TGTGCCAGCAGTTTGACTAGCGCAGGCTACAATGAGCAGTTCTTC. This codes for CASSLTSAGYNEQFF.